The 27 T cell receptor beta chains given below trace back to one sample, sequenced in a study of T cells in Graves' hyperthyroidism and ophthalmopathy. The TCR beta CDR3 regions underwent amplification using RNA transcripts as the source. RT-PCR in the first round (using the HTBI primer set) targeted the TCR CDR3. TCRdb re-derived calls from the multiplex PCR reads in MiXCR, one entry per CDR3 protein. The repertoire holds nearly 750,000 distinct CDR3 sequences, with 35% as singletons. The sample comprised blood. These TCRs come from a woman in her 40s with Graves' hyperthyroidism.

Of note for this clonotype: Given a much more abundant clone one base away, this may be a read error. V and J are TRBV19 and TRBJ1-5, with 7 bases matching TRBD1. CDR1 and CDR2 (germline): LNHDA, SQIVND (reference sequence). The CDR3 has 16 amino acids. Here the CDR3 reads CASSSLGQHSSQPQHF. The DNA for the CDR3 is TGTGCCAGTAGTTCCCTGGGACAGCATAGCAGTCAGCCCCAGCATTTT.

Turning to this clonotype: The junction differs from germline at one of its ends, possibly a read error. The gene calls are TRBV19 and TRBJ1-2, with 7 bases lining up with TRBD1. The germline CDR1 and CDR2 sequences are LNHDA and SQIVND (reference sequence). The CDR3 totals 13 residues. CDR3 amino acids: CAGSETGTYGYTF. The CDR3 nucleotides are TGTGCCGGTAGCGAGACAGGGACTTATGGCTACACCTTC.

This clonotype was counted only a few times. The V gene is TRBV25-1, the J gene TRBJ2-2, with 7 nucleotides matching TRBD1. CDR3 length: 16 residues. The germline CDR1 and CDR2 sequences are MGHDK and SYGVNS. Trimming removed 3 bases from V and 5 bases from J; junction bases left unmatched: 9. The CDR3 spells CASSDHDREVTGELFF. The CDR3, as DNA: TGTGCCAGCAGTGACCATGACAGGGAAGTTACCGGGGAGCTGTTTTTT.

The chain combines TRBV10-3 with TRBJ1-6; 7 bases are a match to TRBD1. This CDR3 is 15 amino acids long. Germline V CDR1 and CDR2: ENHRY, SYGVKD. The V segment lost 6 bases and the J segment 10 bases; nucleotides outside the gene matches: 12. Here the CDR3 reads CAISYTGAESSPLHF. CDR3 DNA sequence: TGTGCCATCAGCTACACAGGGGCCGAATCGTCACCCCTCCACTTT.

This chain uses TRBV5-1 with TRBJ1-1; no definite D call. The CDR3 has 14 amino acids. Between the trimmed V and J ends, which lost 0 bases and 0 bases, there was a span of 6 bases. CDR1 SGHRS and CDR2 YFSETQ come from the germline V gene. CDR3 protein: CASSLDGVNTEAFF. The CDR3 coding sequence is TGCGCCAGCAGCTTGGATGGGGTGAACACTGAAGCTTTCTTT.

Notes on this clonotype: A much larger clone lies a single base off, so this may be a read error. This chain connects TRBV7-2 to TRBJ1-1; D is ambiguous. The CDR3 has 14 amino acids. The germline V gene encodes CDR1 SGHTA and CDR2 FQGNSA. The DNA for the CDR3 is TGTGCCGGCAGCTTATTACTTTTGAACACTGAAGCTTTCTTT. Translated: CAGSLLLLNTEAFF.

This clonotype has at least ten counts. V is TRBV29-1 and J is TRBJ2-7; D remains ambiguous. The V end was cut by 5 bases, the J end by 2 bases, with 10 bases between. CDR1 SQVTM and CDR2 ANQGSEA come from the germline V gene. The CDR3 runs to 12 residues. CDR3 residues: CSVRVFAYEQYF. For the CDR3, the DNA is TGCAGCGTTCGTGTATTTGCCTACGAGCAGTACTTC.

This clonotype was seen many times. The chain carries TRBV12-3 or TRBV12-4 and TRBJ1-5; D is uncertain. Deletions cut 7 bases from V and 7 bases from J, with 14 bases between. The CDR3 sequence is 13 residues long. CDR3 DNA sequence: TGTGCCAGCAACCAAAAGTCGGGCCAGCCCCAGCATTTT. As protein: CASNQKSGQPQHF.

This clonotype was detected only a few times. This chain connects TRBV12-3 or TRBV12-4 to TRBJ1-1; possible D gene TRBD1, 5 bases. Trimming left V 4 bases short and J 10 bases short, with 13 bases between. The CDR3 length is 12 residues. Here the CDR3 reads CASSSGHSGAFF. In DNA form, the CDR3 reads TGTGCCAGCAGTTCTGGACACTCAGGAGCTTTCTTT.

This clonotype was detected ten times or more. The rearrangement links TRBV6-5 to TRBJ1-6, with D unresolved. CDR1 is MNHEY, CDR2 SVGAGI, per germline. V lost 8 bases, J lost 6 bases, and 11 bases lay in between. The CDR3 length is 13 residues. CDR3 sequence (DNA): TGTGCCAGCCTACAAATTTTTAATTCACCCCTCCACTTT. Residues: CASLQIFNSPLHF.

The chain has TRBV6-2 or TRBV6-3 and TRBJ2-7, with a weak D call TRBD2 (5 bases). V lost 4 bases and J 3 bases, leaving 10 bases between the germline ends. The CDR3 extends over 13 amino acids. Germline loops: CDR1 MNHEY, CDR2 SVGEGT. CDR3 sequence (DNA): TGTGCCAGCAGTTTATCGCGGGTCTACGAGCAGTACTTC. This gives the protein CASSLSRVYEQYF.

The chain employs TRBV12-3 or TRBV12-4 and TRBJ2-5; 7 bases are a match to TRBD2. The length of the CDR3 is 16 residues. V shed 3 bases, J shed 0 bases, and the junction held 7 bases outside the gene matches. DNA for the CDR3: TGTGCCAGCAGTTTGGTGATCGGGGGGTACCAAGAGACCCAGTACTTC. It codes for CASSLVIGGYQETQYF.

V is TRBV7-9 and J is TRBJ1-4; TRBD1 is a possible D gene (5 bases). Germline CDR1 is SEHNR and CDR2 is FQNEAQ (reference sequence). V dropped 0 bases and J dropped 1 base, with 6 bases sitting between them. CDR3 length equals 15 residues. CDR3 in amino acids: CASSLAGGTNEKLFF. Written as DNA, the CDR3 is TGTGCCAGCAGCTTAGCGGGGGGAACTAATGAAAAACTGTTTTTT. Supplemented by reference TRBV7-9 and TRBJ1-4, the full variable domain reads DTGVSQNPRHKITKRGQNVTFRCDPISEHNRLYWYRQTLGQGPEFLTYFQNEAQLEKSRLLSDRFSAERPKGSFSTLEIQRTEQGDSAMYLCASSLAGGTNEKLFFGSGTQLSVL.

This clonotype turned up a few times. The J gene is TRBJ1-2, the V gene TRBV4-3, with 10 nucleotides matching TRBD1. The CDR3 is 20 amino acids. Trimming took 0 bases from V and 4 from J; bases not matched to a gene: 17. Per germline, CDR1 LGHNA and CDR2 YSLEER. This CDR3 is CASSQDLSTMPGQGTYGYTF. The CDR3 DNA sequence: TGCGCCAGCAGCCAAGATCTCTCAACTATGCCGGGACAGGGGACCTATGGCTACACCTTC.

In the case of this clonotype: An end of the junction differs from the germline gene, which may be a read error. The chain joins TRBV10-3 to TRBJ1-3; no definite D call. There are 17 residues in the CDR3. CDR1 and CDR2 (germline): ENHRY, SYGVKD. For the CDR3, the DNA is TGTGCCAGCAGTTACTCGAATATCTGGGCGACCGGAAACACCATATATTTT. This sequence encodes CASSYSNIWATGNTIYF.

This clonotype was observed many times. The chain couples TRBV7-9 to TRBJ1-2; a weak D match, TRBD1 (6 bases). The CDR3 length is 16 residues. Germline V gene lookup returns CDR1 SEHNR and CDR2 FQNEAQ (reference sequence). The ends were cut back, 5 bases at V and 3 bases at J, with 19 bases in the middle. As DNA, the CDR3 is TGTGCCAGCAGCCCCCGGGGAGAGGGGGACCACTATGGCTACACCTTC. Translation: CASSPRGEGDHYGYTF.

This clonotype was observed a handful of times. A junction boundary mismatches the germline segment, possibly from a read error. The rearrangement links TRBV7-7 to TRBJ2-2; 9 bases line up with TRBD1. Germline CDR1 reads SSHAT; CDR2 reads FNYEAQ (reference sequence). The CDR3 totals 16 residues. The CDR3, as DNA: TGTGCTAGCAGCAACGAGGACAGGGGAGGAACCGGGGAGCTGTTTTTT. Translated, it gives CASSNEDRGGTGELFF. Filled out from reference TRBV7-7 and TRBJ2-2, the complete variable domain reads GAGVSQSPRYKVTKRGQDVTLRCDPISSHATLYWYQQALGQGPEFLTYFNYEAQPDKSGLPSDRFSAERPEGSISTLTIQRTEQRDSAMYRCASSNEDRGGTGELFFGEGSRLTVL.

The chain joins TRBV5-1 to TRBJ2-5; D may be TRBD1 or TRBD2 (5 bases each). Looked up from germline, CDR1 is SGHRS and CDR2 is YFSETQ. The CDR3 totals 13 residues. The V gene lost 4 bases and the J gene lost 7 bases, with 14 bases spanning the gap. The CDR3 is CASSKGGGLTQYF. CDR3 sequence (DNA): TGCGCCAGCAGCAAGGGTGGGGGATTGACCCAGTACTTC.

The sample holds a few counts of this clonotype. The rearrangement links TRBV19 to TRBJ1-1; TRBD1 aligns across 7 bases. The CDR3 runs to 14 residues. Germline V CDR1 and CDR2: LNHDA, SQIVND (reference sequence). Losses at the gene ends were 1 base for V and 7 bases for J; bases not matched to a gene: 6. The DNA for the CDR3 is TGTGCCAGTAGTATAGCCTGGGGACAGTATGAAGCTTTCTTT. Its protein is CASSIAWGQYEAFF. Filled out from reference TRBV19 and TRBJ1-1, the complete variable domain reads DGGITQSPKYLFRKEGQNVTLSCEQNLNHDAMYWYRQDPGQGLRLIYYSQIVNDFQKGDIAEGYSVSREKKESFPLTVTSAQKNPTAFYLCASSIAWGQYEAFFGQGTRLTVV.

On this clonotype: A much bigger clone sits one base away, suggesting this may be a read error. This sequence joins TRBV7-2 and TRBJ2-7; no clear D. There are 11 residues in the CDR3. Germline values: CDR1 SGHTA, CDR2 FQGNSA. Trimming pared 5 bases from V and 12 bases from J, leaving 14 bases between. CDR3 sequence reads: CASSAAVFWYF. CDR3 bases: TGTGCCAGCAGCGCTGCAGTTTTTTGGTACTTC.

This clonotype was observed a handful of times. CDR3 nucleotide sequence: TGTGCCAGCAGTTACCCGTTGGGAGGGACGGCCTTTTACTACGAGCAGTACTTC. Its protein product is CASSYPLGGTAFYYEQYF. The chain couples TRBV6-5 to TRBJ2-7; 7 nucleotides line up with TRBD2. J lost 3 bases, V lost 2 bases, and 16 bases had no gene match. The CDR3 length is 18 residues. Per the germline V gene, CDR1 is MNHEY and CDR2 is SVGAGI.

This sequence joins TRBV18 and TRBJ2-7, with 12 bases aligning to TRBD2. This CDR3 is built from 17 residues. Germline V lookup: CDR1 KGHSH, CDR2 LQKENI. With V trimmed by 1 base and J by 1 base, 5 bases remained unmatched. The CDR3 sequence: CASSPLRGTSGSYEQYF. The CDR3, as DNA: TGTGCCAGCTCACCACTACGTGGGACTAGCGGGTCCTACGAGCAGTACTTC.

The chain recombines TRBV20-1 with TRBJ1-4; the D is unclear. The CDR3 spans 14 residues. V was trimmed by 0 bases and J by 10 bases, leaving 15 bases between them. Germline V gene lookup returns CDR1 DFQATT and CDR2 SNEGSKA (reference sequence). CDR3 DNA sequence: TGCAGTGCTAGAGAGATGAAAGGCTCGGGAAAACTGTTTTTT. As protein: CSAREMKGSGKLFF.

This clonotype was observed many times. This CDR3 reads CSTPPGTGGLGTEAFF. CDR3 in DNA: TGCAGTACACCTCCCGGGACAGGGGGTTTGGGCACTGAAGCTTTCTTT. V gene TRBV20-1 combines with J gene TRBJ1-1, with 11 bases that match TRBD1. Germline values: CDR1 DFQATT, CDR2 SNEGSKA (reference sequence). The CDR3 runs 16 residues. V gave up 8 bases and J gave up 4 bases; unmatched junction bases: 15.

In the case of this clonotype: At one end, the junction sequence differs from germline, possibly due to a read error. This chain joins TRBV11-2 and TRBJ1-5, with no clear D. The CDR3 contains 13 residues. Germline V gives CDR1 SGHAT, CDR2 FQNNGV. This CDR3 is CASSLRVGQPRHF. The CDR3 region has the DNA TGTGCCAGCAGCTTAAGGGTTGGTCAGCCCCGGCATTTT. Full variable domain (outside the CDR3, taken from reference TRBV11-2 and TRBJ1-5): EAGVAQSPRYKIIEKRQSVAFWCNPISGHATLYWYQQILGQGPKLLIQFQNNGVVDDSQLPKDRFSAERLKGVDSTLKIQPAKLEDSAVYLCASSLRVGQPRHFGDGTRLSIL.

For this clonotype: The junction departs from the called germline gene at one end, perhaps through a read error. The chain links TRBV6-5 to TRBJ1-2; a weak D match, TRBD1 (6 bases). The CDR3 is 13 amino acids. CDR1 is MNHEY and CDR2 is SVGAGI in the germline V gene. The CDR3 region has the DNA TGTGCCAGCAGTTCGGGACACCACTATAGCTACACCTTC. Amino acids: CASSSGHHYSYTF.

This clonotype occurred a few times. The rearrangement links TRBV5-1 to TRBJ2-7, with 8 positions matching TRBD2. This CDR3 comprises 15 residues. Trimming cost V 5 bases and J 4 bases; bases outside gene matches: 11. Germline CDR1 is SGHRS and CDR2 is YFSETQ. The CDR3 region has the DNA TGCGCCAGCAGGACCACTAGCGGTGATGGGTACGAGCAGTACTTC. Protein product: CASRTTSGDGYEQYF.